A selection of T cell receptor beta chains follows, all from one sample in a study of Ad26.COV2.S vaccination and SARS-CoV-2 variants. The assay was immunoSEQ multiplex PCR, and TCRdb's table has in-frame clones only and misses some. The sample consists of about 350,000 clones, 92% of them appearing once. Sequencing used peripheral blood, obtained after recovery from COVID-19. These TCRs come from a human donor who had recovered from COVID-19. CDR3s include the opening cysteine and the closing phenylalanine or tryptophan. A D gene is named only where the DNA matches it firmly. For some rows the clone size is stated as once, few or many, or as a class when expanded; others skip it.

V	size	D	J	DNA	CDR3
TRBV11-2	NA	NA	TRBJ2-1	TGTGCCAGCAGCTTAAGTTTGGGGCGGGGACGCTACAATGAGCAGTTCTTC	CASSLSLGRGRYNEQFF
TRBV18	NA	TRBD1	TRBJ2-2	TGTGCCAGCTCACAGACAGGGGGCAGTACCGGGGAGCTGTTTTTT	CASSQTGGSTGELFF
TRBV27	NA	TRBD2	TRBJ2-1	TGTGCCAGCAGTTTGGGGACTAGTTCCTACAATGAGCAGTTCTTC	CASSLGTSSYNEQFF
TRBV5-4	NA	TRBD1	TRBJ1-4	TGTGCCAGCAGCACTATGCCGGGACAGATTAATGAAAAACTGTTTTTT	CASSTMPGQINEKLFF
TRBV6-5	NA	NA	TRBJ1-6	TGTGCCAGCAGTTACTCGAAGACAGCAGTCAATTCACCCCTCCACTTT	CASSYSKTAVNSPLHF
TRBV5-4	NA	NA	TRBJ1-2	TGTGCCAGCAGCTTGTTTCCGGTCAGGGGAGTTAACTATGGCTACACCTTC	CASSLFPVRGVNYGYTF
TRBV5-6	NA	TRBD1	TRBJ2-7	TGTGCCAGCAGCGTCCGGGACAGGGGAACCGAGCAGTACTTC	CASSVRDRGTEQYF
TRBV7-9	NA	NA	TRBJ1-1	TGTGCCAGCAGCCTAGAGAACACTGAAGCTTTCTTT	CASSLENTEAFF
TRBV6-5	NA	NA	TRBJ2-1	TGTGCCAGCAGTTCTACTAGCAAGCAGTTCTTC	CASSSTSKQFF
TRBV6-4	NA	TRBD1	TRBJ1-1	TGTGCCAGCAGTGATGGGACAGGGGAGGCTTTCTTT	CASSDGTGEAFF
TRBV5-5	NA	NA	TRBJ1-2	TGTGCCAGCAGCTTGGGGAGGGAGGGACTTGGCTATGGCTACACCTTC	CASSLGREGLGYGYTF
TRBV7-8	once	NA	TRBJ1-1	TGTGCCAGCAGCTTTCAGGAACTCTCGAACACTGAAGCTTTCTTT	CASSFQELSNTEAFF
TRBV7-2	NA	NA	TRBJ1-6	TGTGCCAGCAGCTTAGACCTCGGGGGAAGGTCACCCCTCCACTTT	CASSLDLGGRSPLHF
TRBV11-2	NA	NA	TRBJ2-2	TGTGCCAGCAGCTTAGTCGCCCGGGCCCCCGGGGAGCTGTTTTTT	CASSLVARAPGELFF
TRBV13	NA	TRBD1	TRBJ2-7	TGTGCCAGCAGCCCATGGGGGCAGGGGGATAAGGAGCAGTACTTC	CASSPWGQGDKEQYF
TRBV13	once	NA	TRBJ2-3	TGTGCCAGCAGCCCCCTCCTGGGGGCTAGCACAGATACGCAGTATTTT	CASSPLLGASTDTQYF
TRBV6-6	once	TRBD1	TRBJ2-2	TGTGCCAGCAGTTTCCGGGACAGGGGCACCGGGGAGCTGTTTTTT	CASSFRDRGTGELFF
TRBV3-1/TRBV3-2	NA	NA	TRBJ2-5	TGTGCCAGCAGCCAATATAGACTAGGGGGTGGGACCCAGTACTTC	CASSQYRLGGGTQYF
TRBV2	NA	NA	TRBJ2-7	TGTGCCAGCAGGGTTGGGACCGGGACGGAGTACTACGAGCAGTACTTC	CASRVGTGTEYYEQYF
TRBV12-5	NA	NA	TRBJ2-3	TGTGCTAGTCTTGTCGGGGGGCCGGGAGATACGCAGTATTTT	CASLVGGPGDTQYF
TRBV5-1	NA	NA	TRBJ2-5	TGCGCCAGCAGCTCTCGGCAGGTGAAAGAGACCCAGTACTTC	CASSSRQVKETQYF
TRBV27	NA	NA	TRBJ1-6	TGTGCCAGCAGTTTATCAGAAAGCTCCTATAATTCACCCCTCCACTTT	CASSLSESSYNSPLHF
TRBV27	once	NA	TRBJ1-6	TGTGCCAGCAGTTTGGTCGAAAATTCACCCCTCCACTTT	CASSLVENSPLHF
TRBV2	NA	NA	TRBJ1-5	TGTGCCAGCAGTGGGGGGTCCGGGAATCAGCCCCAGCATTTT	CASSGGSGNQPQHF
TRBV12-5	NA	NA	TRBJ2-7	TGTGCTAGTGGTTTGGGCAGGACTTTCTCCTACGAGCAGTACTTC	CASGLGRTFSYEQYF
TRBV7-8	NA	TRBD1	TRBJ1-1	TGTGCCAGCAGCCAACGACAGGGGAAGCCTGAAGCTTTCTTT	CASSQRQGKPEAFF
TRBV19	NA	NA	TRBJ1-2	TGTGCCAGTAGTATGCGGGGTGACTATGGCTACACCTTC	CASSMRGDYGYTF
TRBV7-6	NA	NA	TRBJ1-5	TGTGCCAGCAGCCCAACTCGGGGGCCTAATAGCAATCAGCCCCAGCATTTT	CASSPTRGPNSNQPQHF
TRBV7-9	NA	NA	TRBJ2-7	TGTGCCAGCAGCTTAGGTACGGCAGACCTCTACGAGCAGTACTTC	CASSLGTADLYEQYF
TRBV12-3/TRBV12-4	NA	TRBD1	TRBJ1-4	TGTGCCAGCAGTGGGACAGGTTTTGGACTGTTTTTT	CASSGTGFGLFF
TRBV6-5	NA	TRBD2	TRBJ2-1	TGTGCCAGCAGAATAGCGGGGGGGCCAGGTGAGCAGTTCTTC	CASRIAGGPGEQFF
TRBV18	once	NA	TRBJ2-5	TGTGCCAGCTCACCCCCGGGGGACAGAGAGACCCAGTACTTC	CASSPPGDRETQYF
TRBV5-1	NA	TRBD1	TRBJ1-2	TGCGCCAGCAGCTGGGGGGACAGGGTCGACTATGGCTACACCTTC	CASSWGDRVDYGYTF
TRBV5-6	NA	NA	TRBJ2-1	TGTGCCAGCAGCCGAATAACTCCGGGGATTGGAGGCGATGAGCAGTTCTTC	CASSRITPGIGGDEQFF
TRBV5-1	NA	NA	TRBJ1-5	TGCGCCAGCAGCTTGGACTATGGAGTTAGCAATCAGCCCCAGCATTTT	CASSLDYGVSNQPQHF
TRBV7-8	few	NA	TRBJ2-7	TGTGCCAGCAGCCGGGACTTCTACGAGCAGTACTTC	CASSRDFYEQYF
TRBV3-1/TRBV3-2	NA	NA	TRBJ2-3	TGTGCCAGCAGCCAGATCCGATCGACAGATACGCAGTATTTT	CASSQIRSTDTQYF
TRBV2	NA	TRBD1	TRBJ1-2	TGTGCCAGCAGTGAATCGGGACAGTACTATGGCTACACCTTC	CASSESGQYYGYTF
TRBV7-2	NA	NA	TRBJ1-2	TGTGCCAGCAGCCCCCTCTTCAACTATGGCTACACCTTC	CASSPLFNYGYTF
TRBV4-2	NA	NA	TRBJ1-2	TGTGCCAGCAGTCACAGCTCGGCGGCGCGCGATGGCTACACCTTC	CASSHSSAARDGYTF
TRBV7-2	NA	TRBD2	TRBJ2-3	TGTGCCAGCAGCTTAGAACTAGCGGGGTGGGATACGCAGTATTTT	CASSLELAGWDTQYF
TRBV20-1	NA	TRBD2	TRBJ2-3	TGCAGTGCTAGTGGGGCTAGCGGGGGGTTTTCAAATACGCAGTATTTT	CSASGASGGFSNTQYF
TRBV5-6	NA	NA	TRBJ1-1	TGTGCCAGCAGCTTGGGGCGCCGGGCTGAAGCTTTCTTT	CASSLGRRAEAFF
TRBV24-1	NA	NA	TRBJ2-5	TGTGCCACCAGTGCCGCAGGTGCCGGGGAGACCCAGTACTTC	CATSAAGAGETQYF
TRBV4-1	NA	TRBD2	TRBJ2-7	TGCGCCAGCAGCCAAGATCATGGGACTAGCGGGGGTCCGAAGGTACTCTACGAGCAGTACTTC	CASSQDHGTSGGPKVLYEQYF
TRBV25-1	NA	NA	TRBJ1-4	TGTGCCAGCAGTGAATCTCCTACTTGGGAAAAACTGTTTTTT	CASSESPTWEKLFF
TRBV5-5	NA	TRBD1	TRBJ2-1	TGTGCCAGCAGCTTGAACAGGGGGGTGAATGAGCAGTTCTTC	CASSLNRGVNEQFF
TRBV2	NA	TRBD1	TRBJ2-1	TGTGCCAGCAGTGATACCCGGGACAGGGGGTTCTTC	CASSDTRDRGFF